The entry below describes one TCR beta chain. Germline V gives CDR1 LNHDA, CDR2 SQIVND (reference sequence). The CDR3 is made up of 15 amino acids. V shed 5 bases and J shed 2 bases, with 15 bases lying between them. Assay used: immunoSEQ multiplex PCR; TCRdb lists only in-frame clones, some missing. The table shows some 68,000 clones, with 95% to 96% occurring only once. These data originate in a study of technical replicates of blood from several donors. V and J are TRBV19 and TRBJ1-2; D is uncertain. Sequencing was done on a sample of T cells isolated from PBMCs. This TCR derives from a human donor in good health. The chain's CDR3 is CASSVDGDLNYGYTF. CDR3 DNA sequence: TGTGCCAGTAGTGTCGACGGAGACCTAAACTATGGCTACACCTTC.